The sequence of this T cell receptor (beta chain) was determined in a study of cytomegalovirus exposure and HLA in healthy donors. The study, taken as a whole, reports: Rare TCR sequences dominated, though some public TCRs recurred in many donors.

The CDR3 has 15 residues. The germline CDR1 and CDR2 sequences are GTSNPN and SVGIG (reference sequence). J gave up 2 bases and V 4 bases, and 4 bases lay outside the gene matches. The PCR contained 60 Vbeta and 13 Jbeta primers. Assay: immunoSEQ multiplex PCR; the TCRdb copy retains only in-frame clones and omits some. Here the sample spans some 87,000 clones, about three quarters being singletons. Of note for this clone: The antigen remains undetermined.

The specimen was PBMCs. This clonotype was obtained from a middle-aged man in good health and CMV-seropositive. J is TRBJ2-1 and V is TRBV30; 11 nucleotides agree with TRBD2. The chain's CDR3 is CAWTSGGRAYNEQFF. The DNA for the CDR3 is TGTGCCTGGACTAGCGGGGGGCGAGCCTACAATGAGCAGTTCTTC.